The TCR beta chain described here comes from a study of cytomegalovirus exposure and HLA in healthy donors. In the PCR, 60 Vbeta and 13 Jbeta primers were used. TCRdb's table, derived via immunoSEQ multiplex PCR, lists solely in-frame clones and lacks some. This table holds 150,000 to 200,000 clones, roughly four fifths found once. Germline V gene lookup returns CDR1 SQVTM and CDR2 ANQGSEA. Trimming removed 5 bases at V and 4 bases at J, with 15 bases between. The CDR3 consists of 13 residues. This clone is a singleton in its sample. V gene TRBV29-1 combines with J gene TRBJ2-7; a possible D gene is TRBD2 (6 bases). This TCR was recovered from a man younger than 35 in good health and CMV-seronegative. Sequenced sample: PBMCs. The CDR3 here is CSVRGTNLYEQYF. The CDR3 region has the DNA TGCAGCGTTCGGGGGACCAACCTATACGAGCAGTACTTC.